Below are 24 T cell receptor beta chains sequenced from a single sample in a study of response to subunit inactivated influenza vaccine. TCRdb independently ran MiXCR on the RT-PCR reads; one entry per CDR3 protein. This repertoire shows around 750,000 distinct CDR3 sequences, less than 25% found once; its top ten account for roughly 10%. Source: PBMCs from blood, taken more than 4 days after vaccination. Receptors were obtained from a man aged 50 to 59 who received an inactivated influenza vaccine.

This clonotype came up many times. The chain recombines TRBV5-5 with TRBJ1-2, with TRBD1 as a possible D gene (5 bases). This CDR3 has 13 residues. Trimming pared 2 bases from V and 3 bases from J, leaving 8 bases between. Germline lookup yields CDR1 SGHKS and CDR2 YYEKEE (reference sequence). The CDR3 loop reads CASSFSGDYGYTF. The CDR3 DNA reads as TGTGCCAGCAGCTTTTCGGGGGACTATGGCTACACCTTC.

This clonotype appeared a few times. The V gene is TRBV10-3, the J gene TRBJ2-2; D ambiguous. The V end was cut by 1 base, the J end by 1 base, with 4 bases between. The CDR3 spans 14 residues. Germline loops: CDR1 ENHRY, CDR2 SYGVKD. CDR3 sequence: CAISEWQNTGELFF. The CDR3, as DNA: TGTGCCATCAGTGAGTGGCAGAACACCGGGGAGCTGTTTTTT.

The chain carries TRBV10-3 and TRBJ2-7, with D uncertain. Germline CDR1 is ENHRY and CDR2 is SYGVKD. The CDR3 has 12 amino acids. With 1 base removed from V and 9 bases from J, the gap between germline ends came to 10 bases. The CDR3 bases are TGTGCCATCAGTGAGTTGGGCCTCTCGCAGTACTTC. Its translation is CAISELGLSQYF.

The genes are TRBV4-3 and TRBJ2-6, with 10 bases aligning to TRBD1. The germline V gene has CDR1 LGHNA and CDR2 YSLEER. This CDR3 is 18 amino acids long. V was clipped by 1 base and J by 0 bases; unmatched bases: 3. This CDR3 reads CASSQGTGGASGANVLTF. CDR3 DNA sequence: TGCGCCAGCAGCCAAGGGACAGGGGGGGCCTCTGGGGCCAACGTCCTGACTTTC.

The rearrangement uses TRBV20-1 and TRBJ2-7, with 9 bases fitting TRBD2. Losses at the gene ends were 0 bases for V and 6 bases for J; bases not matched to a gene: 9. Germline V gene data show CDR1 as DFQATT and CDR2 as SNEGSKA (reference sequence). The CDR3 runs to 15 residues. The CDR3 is CSARDSAGGPGEQYF. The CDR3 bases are TGCAGTGCTAGAGATTCGGCGGGAGGGCCGGGCGAGCAGTACTTC.

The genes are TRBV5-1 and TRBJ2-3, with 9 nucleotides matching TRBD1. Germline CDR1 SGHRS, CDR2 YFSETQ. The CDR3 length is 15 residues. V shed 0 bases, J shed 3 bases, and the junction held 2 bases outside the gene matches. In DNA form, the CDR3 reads TGCGCCAGCAGCTTGGAGGGGACAGGGACAGATACGCAGTATTTT. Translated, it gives CASSLEGTGTDTQYF.

CDR3 residues: CSVKTARDSPLHF. Here the CDR3 DNA reads TGCAGCGTTAAGACAGCTCGGGATTCACCCCTCCACTTT. The V and J genes are TRBV29-1 and TRBJ1-6; D may be TRBD1 (5 bases). Per the germline V gene, CDR1 is SQVTM and CDR2 is ANQGSEA. V gave up 5 bases and J gave up 8 bases, with 13 bases separating them. CDR3 length equals 13 residues.

CDR3 in amino acids: CASSHPGTNQETQYF. The CDR3 region has the DNA TGTGCCAGCAGCCACCCCGGGACTAACCAAGAGACCCAGTACTTC. The J gene is TRBJ2-5, the V gene TRBV4-2; 7 bases are a match to TRBD2. V was pared by 3 bases and J by 0 bases, with 4 bases of the junction left unmatched. CDR1 and CDR2 from the germline V gene are LGHNA and YNFKEQ. The CDR3 spans 15 residues.

CDR3 nucleotide sequence: TGTGCCAGCAGTGATGGACAGGCTCAGGGCTACACCTTC. Translating gives CASSDGQAQGYTF. The chain couples TRBV6-1 to TRBJ1-2; 7 bases map to TRBD1. There are 13 residues in the CDR3. Germline V gene sequence: CDR1 MNHNS, CDR2 SASEGT. The junction had 6 bases not matched to a gene; V was cut back by 3 bases and J by 8 bases.

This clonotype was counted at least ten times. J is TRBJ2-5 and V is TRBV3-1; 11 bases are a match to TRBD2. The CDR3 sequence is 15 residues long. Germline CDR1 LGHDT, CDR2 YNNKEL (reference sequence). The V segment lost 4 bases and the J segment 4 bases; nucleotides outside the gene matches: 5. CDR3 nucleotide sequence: TGTGCCAGCAGCCCGGCCGGACTAGCGGGAGAGACCCAGTACTTC. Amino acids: CASSPAGLAGETQYF.

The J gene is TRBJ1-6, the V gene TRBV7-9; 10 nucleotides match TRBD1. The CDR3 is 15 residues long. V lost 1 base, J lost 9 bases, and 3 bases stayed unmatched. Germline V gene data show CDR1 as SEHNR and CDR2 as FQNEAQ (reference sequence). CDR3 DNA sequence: TGTGCCAGCAGCTTAGAGGGACAGGGGAGTTCACCCCTCCACTTT. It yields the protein CASSLEGQGSSPLHF.

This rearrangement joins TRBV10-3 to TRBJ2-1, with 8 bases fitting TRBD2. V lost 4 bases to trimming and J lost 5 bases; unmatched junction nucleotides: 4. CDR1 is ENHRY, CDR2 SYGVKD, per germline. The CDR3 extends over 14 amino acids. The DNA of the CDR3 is TGTGCCATCAGTGTAGCGGGACTGAACAATGAGCAGTTCTTC. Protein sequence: CAISVAGLNNEQFF.

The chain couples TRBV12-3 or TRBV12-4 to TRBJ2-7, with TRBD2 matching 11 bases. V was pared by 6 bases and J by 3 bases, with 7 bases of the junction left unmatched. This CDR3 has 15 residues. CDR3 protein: CASRKTSGDYYEQYF. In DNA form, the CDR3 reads TGTGCCAGCAGGAAGACTAGCGGGGATTACTACGAGCAGTACTTC.

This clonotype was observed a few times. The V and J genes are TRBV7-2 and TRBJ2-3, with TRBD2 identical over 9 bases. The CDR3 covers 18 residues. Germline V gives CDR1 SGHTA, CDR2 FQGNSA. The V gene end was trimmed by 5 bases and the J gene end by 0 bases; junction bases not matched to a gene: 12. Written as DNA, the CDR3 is TGTGCCAGCAGCCCTAGCGGCCTAGCGGGAACTAGCACAGATACGCAGTATTTT. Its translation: CASSPSGLAGTSTDTQYF.

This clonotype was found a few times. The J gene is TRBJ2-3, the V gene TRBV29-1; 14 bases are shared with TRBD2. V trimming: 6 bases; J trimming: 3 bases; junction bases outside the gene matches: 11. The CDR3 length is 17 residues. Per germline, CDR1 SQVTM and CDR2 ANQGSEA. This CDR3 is CSVSGTSGSGRTDTQYF. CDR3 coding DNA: TGCAGCGTATCCGGGACTAGCGGGAGTGGGAGGACAGATACGCAGTATTTT.

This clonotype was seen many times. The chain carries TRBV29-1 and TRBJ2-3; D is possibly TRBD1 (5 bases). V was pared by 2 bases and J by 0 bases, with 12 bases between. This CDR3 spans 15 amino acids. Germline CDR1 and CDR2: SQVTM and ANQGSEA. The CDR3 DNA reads TGCAGCGTTGAACCACAGGAGTCTAGCACAGATACGCAGTATTTT. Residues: CSVEPQESSTDTQYF.

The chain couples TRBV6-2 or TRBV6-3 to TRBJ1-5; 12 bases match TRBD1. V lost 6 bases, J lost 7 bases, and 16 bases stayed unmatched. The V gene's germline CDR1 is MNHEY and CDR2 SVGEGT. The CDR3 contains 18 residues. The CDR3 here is CASSTSGTGGVFRQPQHF. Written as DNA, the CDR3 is TGTGCCAGCAGCACATCCGGGACAGGGGGCGTTTTTAGACAGCCCCAGCATTTT.

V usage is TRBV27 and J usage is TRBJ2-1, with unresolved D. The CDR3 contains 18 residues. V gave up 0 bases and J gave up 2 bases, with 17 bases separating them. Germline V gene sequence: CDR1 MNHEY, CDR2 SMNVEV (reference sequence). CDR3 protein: CASSLSPFEDGPYNEQFF. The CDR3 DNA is TGTGCCAGCAGTTTATCCCCCTTTGAGGACGGTCCCTACAATGAGCAGTTCTTC.

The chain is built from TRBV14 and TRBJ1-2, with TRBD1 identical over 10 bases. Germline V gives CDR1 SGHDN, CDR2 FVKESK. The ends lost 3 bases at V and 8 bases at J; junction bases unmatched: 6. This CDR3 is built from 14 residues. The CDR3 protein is CASSQRQGAFGYTF. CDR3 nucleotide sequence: TGTGCCAGCAGCCAGAGACAGGGGGCTTTCGGCTACACCTTC. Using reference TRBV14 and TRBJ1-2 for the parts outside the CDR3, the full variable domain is EAGVTQFPSHSVIEKGQTVTLRCDPISGHDNLYWYRRVMGKEIKFLLHFVKESKQDESGMPNNRFLAERTGGTYSTLKVQPAELEDSGVYFCASSQRQGAFGYTFGSGTRLTVV.

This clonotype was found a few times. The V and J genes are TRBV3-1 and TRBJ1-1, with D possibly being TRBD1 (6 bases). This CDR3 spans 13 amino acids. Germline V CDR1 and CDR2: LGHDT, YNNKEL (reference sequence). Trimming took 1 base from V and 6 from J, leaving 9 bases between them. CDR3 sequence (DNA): TGTGCCAGCAGCCAAGGGGGGGGCGCTGAAGCTTTCTTT. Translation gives CASSQGGGAEAFF.

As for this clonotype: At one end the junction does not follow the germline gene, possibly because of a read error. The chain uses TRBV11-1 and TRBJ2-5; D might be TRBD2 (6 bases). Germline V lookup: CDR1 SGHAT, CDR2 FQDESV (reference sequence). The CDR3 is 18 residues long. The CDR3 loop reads CVSSLDIWGVSFQETQYF. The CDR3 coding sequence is TGTGTCAGCAGCTTAGATATTTGGGGGGTTTCATTTCAAGAGACCCAGTACTTC. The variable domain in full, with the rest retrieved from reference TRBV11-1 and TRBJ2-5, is EAEVAQSPRYKITEKSQAVAFWCDPISGHATLYWYRQILGQGPELLVQFQDESVVDDSQLPKDRFSAERLKGVDSTLKIQPAELGDSAMYLCVSSLDIWGVSFQETQYFGPGTRLLVL.

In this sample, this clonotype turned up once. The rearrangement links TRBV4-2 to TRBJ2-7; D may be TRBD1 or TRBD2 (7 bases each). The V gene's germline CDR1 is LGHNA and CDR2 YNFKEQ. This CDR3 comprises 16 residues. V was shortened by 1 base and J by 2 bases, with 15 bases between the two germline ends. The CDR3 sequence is CASSQVVTGRAYEQYF. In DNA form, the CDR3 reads TGTGCCAGCAGCCAAGTGGTGACAGGGAGGGCCTACGAGCAGTACTTC.

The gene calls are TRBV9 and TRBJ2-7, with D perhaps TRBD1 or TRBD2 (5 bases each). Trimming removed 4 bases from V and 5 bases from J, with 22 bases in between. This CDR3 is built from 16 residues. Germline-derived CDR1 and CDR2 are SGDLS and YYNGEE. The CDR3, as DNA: TGTGCCAGCAGCCCCCGTTCCGGGACGGGTAGTGACGAGCAGTACTTC. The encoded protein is CASSPRSGTGSDEQYF.

This chain's CDR3 is CASSAVGETDTQYF. DNA for the CDR3: TGTGCCAGCAGCGCAGTGGGGGAGACAGATACGCAGTATTTT. The rearrangement joins TRBV9 to TRBJ2-3; D possibly matches TRBD1 or TRBD2 (5 bases each). Trimming stripped 3 bases from V and 3 bases from J, with 11 bases between. This CDR3 region has 14 residues. Germline CDR1 reads SGDLS; CDR2 reads YYNGEE.